This T cell receptor (beta chain) was sequenced during a study of T-cell memory formation after mild COVID-19. In TCRdb, the 5' RACE reads were re-called with MiXCR into one record per CDR3 protein. The table shows around 310,000 distinct CDR3 sequences, with 20% to 25% occurring only once. The CDR3 is 13 amino acids. Per the germline V gene, CDR1 is GTSNPN and CDR2 is SVGIG (reference sequence). Study findings and constraints: The CD4+ clones that contracted clustered mainly within CM and EM, and the CD8+ clones concentrated in EMRA.

A few counts support this clonotype. Its antigen is unidentified. The junction does not match germline at one end; this may be a read error. The sequenced material came from PBMCs or a T cell subset sorted from them (not recorded which). The TCR sequence derives from a man between 18 and 35 years old who had mild COVID-19 (a few samples of this study predate the infection). Cell type and time point are not known. V is TRBV30 and J is TRBJ1-2; TRBD1 might be the D (5 bases). The CDR3 DNA reads TGTGCCTCCCCTTACCCGGGGGATCGCCCCCCAGTCTTC. Translating gives CASPYPGDRPPVF.